The 20 T cell receptor beta chains given below trace back to one sample, sequenced in a study of T cells in Graves' hyperthyroidism and ophthalmopathy. It was RNA transcripts that yielded the amplified TCR beta CDR3 regions. During a first-round RT-PCR of the TCR CDR3, the HTBI primer set was used. TCRdb processed the multiplex PCR reads anew with MiXCR; each CDR3 protein has one entry. The data hold hundreds of thousands of distinct CDR3 sequences, with approximately 15% observed a single time. The sample comprised blood. All receptors come from a woman younger than 35 with Graves' hyperthyroidism.

At least ten counts were recorded for this clonotype. The chain carries TRBV4-2 and TRBJ2-1, with 11 bases that match TRBD2. Trimming took 2 bases from V and 7 from J; bases not matched to a gene: 7. The CDR3 spans 16 residues. Germline lookup yields CDR1 LGHNA and CDR2 YNFKEQ. CDR3 nucleotide sequence: TGTGCCAGCAGCCAACAACTAGCGGGAGCTTCGAATGAGCAGTTCTTC. Translation gives CASSQQLAGASNEQFF.

This clonotype was seen a handful of times. This chain connects TRBV7-9 to TRBJ1-1; D gene uncertain. The CDR3 is 15 amino acids. The germline CDR1 and CDR2 sequences are SEHNR and FQNEAQ (reference sequence). Trimming pared 7 bases from V and 3 bases from J, leaving 18 bases between. The CDR3 here is CASTNPGRADTEAFF. CDR3 DNA: TGTGCCAGCACCAATCCGGGTAGGGCGGACACTGAAGCTTTCTTT.

Many counts were recorded for this clonotype. V usage is TRBV7-9 and J usage is TRBJ2-5; TRBD2 matches at 9 bases. This CDR3 has 16 residues. Per germline, CDR1 SEHNR and CDR2 FQNEAQ (reference sequence). The junction had 11 bases not matched to a gene; V was cut back by 5 bases and J by 4 bases. CDR3 bases: TGTGCCAGCAGCCAAATACGCGGGAGGGCCATAGAGACCCAGTACTTC. Translated: CASSQIRGRAIETQYF.

Only a few counts were recorded for this clonotype. The gene calls are TRBV7-2 and TRBJ1-4; D unresolved. Germline V lookup: CDR1 SGHTA, CDR2 FQGNSA. CDR3 length: 14 residues. V lost 2 bases and J lost 4, with 8 bases in between. The CDR3 spells CASSLLQNNEKLFF. In DNA, the CDR3 is TGTGCCAGCAGCTTACTACAGAATAATGAAAAACTGTTTTTT.

At least ten counts were recorded for this clonotype. The chain links TRBV7-9 to TRBJ2-1; D unclear. The V gene's germline CDR1 is SEHNR and CDR2 FQNEAQ (reference sequence). Trimming took off 4 bases at V and 3 bases at J, with 7 bases between the two ends. The CDR3 has 13 residues. DNA for the CDR3: TGTGCCAGCAGCTCCGGCGACTACAATGAGCAGTTCTTC. Amino acid sequence: CASSSGDYNEQFF.

In this sample, this clonotype turned up many times. V and J are TRBV18 and TRBJ1-1; D not certain. CDR1 and CDR2 from the germline V gene are KGHSH and LQKENI. The CDR3 is 14 amino acids. V lost 1 base, J lost 1 base, and 7 bases lay in between. CDR3 in DNA: TGTGCCAGCTCACCACAGGGCCGGAACACTGAAGCTTTCTTT. Its translation: CASSPQGRNTEAFF.

This clonotype was seen ten or more times. The chain recombines TRBV6-1 with TRBJ1-5; 9 bases agree with TRBD1. Unmatched junction bases numbered 10, after V lost 3 bases and J lost 10 bases. Germline V lookup: CDR1 MNHNS, CDR2 SASEGT. The CDR3 consists of 15 residues. This CDR3 reads CASSDLQGALTPQHF. CDR3 bases: TGTGCCAGCAGTGACTTACAGGGGGCCTTAACCCCCCAGCATTTT.

This clonotype was recorded many times. The V and J genes are TRBV12-3 or TRBV12-4 and TRBJ2-7; no firm D call. There are 12 residues in the CDR3. V lost 6 bases to trimming and J lost 2 bases, with 8 bases between them. The CDR3 DNA reads as TGTGCCAGCAGCTCCCGGGCCTACGAGCAGTACTTC. Its protein product is CASSSRAYEQYF.

This clonotype was counted ten times or more. The chain uses TRBV20-1 and TRBJ2-4; D gene unclear. Per germline, CDR1 DFQATT and CDR2 SNEGSKA (reference sequence). With 3 bases removed from V and 0 bases from J, the gap between germline ends came to 12 bases. This CDR3 is 15 amino acids long. CDR3: CSASPVRVAKNIQYF. Here the CDR3 DNA reads TGCAGTGCTAGCCCGGTTAGGGTAGCCAAAAACATTCAGTACTTC.

This clonotype was observed many times. This chain joins TRBV12-3 or TRBV12-4 and TRBJ1-2, with D maybe TRBD1 (6 bases). The V end lost 4 bases, the J end lost 7 bases, and 13 bases lay between the germline ends. The CDR3 length is 13 residues. In DNA form, the CDR3 reads TGTGCCAGCAGTTCCCTAAGGGGGGTTGGCTACACCTTC. Protein sequence: CASSSLRGVGYTF.

This clonotype came up a few times. The chain combines TRBV24-1 with TRBJ1-4; TRBD1 matches 8 bases. Germline V lookup: CDR1 KGHDR, CDR2 SFDVKD. The trim removed 3 bases at V and 4 bases at J, leaving 0 bases unmatched. The length of the CDR3 is 14 residues. For the CDR3, the DNA is TGTGCCACCAGTGATGGACAGGGTAATGAAAAACTGTTTTTT. This encodes CATSDGQGNEKLFF.

As to this clonotype: At one boundary the junction diverges from the germline segment, which might be a read error. J is TRBJ2-3 and V is TRBV28; 7 bases map to TRBD2. Germline assignment: CDR1 MDHEN and CDR2 SYDVKM. The CDR3 is 14 residues long. Written as DNA, the CDR3 is TGTGCCAGCAGTTCGGGTCCGGGGAGGGATACACAGTATTTT. Amino acids: CASSSGPGRDTQYF.

This clonotype was observed at least ten times. V gene TRBV30 combines with J gene TRBJ2-2; D is perhaps TRBD1 (5 bases). Germline V lookup: CDR1 GTSNPN, CDR2 SVGIG (reference sequence). V dropped 2 bases and J dropped 3 bases, with 13 bases sitting between them. The CDR3 is made up of 15 amino acids. The CDR3: CAWSRTYRYTGELFF. DNA for the CDR3: TGTGCCTGGAGTCGTACCTACAGGTACACCGGGGAGCTGTTTTTT. Combining the CDR3 with reference TRBV30 and TRBJ2-2 gives the whole variable domain SQTIHQWPATLVQPVGSPLSLECTVEGTSNPNLYWYRQAAGRGLQLLFYSVGIGQISSEVPQNLSASRPQDRQFILSSKKLLLSDSGFYLCAWSRTYRYTGELFFGEGSRLTVL.

This clonotype was observed a handful of times. The chain couples TRBV9 to TRBJ2-3; D may be TRBD1 (6 bases). The ends were cut back, 3 bases at V and 0 bases at J, with 11 bases in the middle. Germline CDR1 reads SGDLS; CDR2 reads YYNGEE. The length of the CDR3 is 15 residues. The CDR3 loop reads CASSAWDTSTDTQYF. The CDR3 DNA is TGTGCCAGCAGCGCGTGGGACACCAGCACAGATACGCAGTATTTT.

The rearrangement uses TRBV7-3 and TRBJ2-1; D is unresolved. The CDR3 consists of 17 residues. V lost 1 base and J lost 3, with 16 bases in between. Germline CDR1 is SGHTA and CDR2 is FQGTGA. CDR3 loop: CASSLNPLTWGYNEQFF. CDR3 nucleotides: TGTGCCAGCAGCTTAAACCCCCTAACCTGGGGCTACAATGAGCAGTTCTTC.

This clonotype came up many times. This sequence joins TRBV2 and TRBJ1-1; TRBD1 agrees at 7 bases. The CDR3 has 13 amino acids. Germline CDR1 and CDR2: SNHLY and FYNNEI. J gave up 2 bases and V 7 bases, and 4 bases lay outside the gene matches. The CDR3 spells CASTWDSNTEAFF. The CDR3, as DNA: TGTGCCAGCACCTGGGACAGCAACACTGAAGCTTTCTTT.

This rearrangement joins TRBV30 to TRBJ2-1, with 8 bases lining up with TRBD1. The V and J ends lost 2 bases and 15 bases, in that order; junction bases with no gene match: 9. Germline values: CDR1 GTSNPN, CDR2 SVGIG (reference sequence). The CDR3 consists of 12 residues. The DNA of the CDR3 is TGTGCCTGGAGTACCGGACAGGGAGCCCTGTTCTTC. Its translation is CAWSTGQGALFF.

This clonotype was recorded a few times. The CDR3: CASSEYHSYNEQFF. In nucleotides, the CDR3 is TGTGCCAGCAGTGAATATCACTCCTACAATGAGCAGTTCTTC. The J gene is TRBJ2-1, the V gene TRBV25-1; D not certain. The V end lost 0 bases, the J end lost 0 bases, and 3 bases lay between the germline ends. Germline CDR1 and CDR2: MGHDK and SYGVNS. CDR3 length: 14 residues.

The rearrangement uses TRBV6-5 and TRBJ2-2; D is possibly TRBD1 (7 bases). The length of the CDR3 is 17 residues. CDR1 and CDR2 (germline): MNHEY, SVGAGI. V lost 2 bases, J lost 1 base, and 14 bases lay in between. The CDR3 DNA follows: TGTGCCAGCAGTTACCGGGGGACAGCCCGGAACACCGGGGAGCTGTTTTTT. Residues: CASSYRGTARNTGELFF.

The chain couples TRBV30 to TRBJ2-2, with 13 bases aligning to TRBD2. CDR3 length: 18 amino acids. V shed 0 bases, J shed 6 bases, and the junction held 10 bases outside the gene matches. The germline V gene encodes CDR1 GTSNPN and CDR2 SVGIG (reference sequence). The CDR3 sequence: CAWSVDRTSGRGPGELFF. The CDR3, as DNA: TGTGCCTGGAGTGTAGACCGAACTAGCGGGAGGGGCCCCGGGGAGCTGTTTTTT.